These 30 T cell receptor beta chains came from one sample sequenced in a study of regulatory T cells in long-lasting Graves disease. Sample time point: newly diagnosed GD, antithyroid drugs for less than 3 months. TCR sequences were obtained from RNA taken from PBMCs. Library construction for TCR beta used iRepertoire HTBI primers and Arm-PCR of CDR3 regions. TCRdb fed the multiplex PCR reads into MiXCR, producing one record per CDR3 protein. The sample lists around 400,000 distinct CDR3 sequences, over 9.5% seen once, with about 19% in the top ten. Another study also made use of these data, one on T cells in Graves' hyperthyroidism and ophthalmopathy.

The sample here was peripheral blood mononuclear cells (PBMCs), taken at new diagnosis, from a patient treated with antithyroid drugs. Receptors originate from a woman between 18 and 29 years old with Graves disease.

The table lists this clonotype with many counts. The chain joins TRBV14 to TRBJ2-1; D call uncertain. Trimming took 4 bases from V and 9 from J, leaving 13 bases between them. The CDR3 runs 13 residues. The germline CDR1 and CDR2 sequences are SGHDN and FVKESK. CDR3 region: CASSLDWGTEQFF. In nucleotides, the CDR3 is TGTGCCAGCAGCCTCGATTGGGGAACTGAGCAGTTCTTC. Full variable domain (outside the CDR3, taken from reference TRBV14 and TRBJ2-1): EAGVTQFPSHSVIEKGQTVTLRCDPISGHDNLYWYRRVMGKEIKFLLHFVKESKQDESGMPNNRFLAERTGGTYSTLKVQPAELEDSGVYFCASSLDWGTEQFFGPGTRLTVL.

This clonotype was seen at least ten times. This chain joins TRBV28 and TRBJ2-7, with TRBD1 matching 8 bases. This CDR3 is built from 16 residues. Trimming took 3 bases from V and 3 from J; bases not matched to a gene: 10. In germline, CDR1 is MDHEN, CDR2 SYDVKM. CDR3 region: CASSFPFGTGLYEQYF. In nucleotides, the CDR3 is TGTGCCAGCAGTTTTCCTTTTGGGACAGGACTCTACGAGCAGTACTTC.

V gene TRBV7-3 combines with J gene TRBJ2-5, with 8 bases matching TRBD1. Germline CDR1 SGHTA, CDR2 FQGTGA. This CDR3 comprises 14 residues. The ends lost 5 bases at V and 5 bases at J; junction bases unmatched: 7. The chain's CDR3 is CASSTGQGAETQYF. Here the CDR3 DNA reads TGTGCCAGCAGCACAGGACAGGGTGCCGAGACCCAGTACTTC.

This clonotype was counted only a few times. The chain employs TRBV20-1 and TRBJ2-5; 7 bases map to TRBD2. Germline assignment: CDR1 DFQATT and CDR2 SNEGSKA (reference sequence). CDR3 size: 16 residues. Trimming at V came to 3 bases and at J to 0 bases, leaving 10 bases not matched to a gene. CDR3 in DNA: TGCAGTGCTAGTGATCGGCTAGCGGCGTACCAAGAGACCCAGTACTTC. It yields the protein CSASDRLAAYQETQYF.

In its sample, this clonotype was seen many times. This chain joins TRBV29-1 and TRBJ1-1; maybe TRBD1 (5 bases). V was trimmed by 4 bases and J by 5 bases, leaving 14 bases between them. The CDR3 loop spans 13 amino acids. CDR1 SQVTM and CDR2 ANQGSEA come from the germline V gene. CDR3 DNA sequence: TGCAGCGTTGGCGTGGGGGGGGTTACTGAAGCTTTCTTT. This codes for CSVGVGGVTEAFF.

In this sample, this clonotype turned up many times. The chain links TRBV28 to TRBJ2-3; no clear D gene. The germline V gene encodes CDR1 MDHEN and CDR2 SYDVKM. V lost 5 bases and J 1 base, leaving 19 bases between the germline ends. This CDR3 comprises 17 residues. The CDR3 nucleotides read TGTGCCAGCAGTCCAGCCCGAGGATCAACAGGCACAGATACGCAGTATTTT. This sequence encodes CASSPARGSTGTDTQYF.

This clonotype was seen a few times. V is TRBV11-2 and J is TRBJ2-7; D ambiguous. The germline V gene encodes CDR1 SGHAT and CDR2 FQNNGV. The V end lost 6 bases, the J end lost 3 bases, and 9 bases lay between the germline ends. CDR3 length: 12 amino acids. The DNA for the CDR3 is TGTGCCAGCAGTCCCCCACGCTACGAGCAGTACTTC. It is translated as CASSPPRYEQYF.

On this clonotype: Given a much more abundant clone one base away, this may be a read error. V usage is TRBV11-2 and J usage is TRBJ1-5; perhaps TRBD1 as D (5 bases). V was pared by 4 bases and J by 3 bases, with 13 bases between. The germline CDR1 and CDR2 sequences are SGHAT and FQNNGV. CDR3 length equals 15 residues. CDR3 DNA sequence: TGTGCCAGCAGCTACCAACAGGAAAACAATCAGCCCCAGCATTTT. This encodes CASSYQQENNQPQHF.

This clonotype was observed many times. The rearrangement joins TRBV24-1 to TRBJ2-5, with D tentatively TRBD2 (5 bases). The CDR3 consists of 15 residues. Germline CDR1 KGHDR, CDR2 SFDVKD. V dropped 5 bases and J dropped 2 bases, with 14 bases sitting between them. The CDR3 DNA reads TGTGCCACCAGTGTCCCGGACTCGTATCAAGAGACCCAGTACTTC. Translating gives CATSVPDSYQETQYF.

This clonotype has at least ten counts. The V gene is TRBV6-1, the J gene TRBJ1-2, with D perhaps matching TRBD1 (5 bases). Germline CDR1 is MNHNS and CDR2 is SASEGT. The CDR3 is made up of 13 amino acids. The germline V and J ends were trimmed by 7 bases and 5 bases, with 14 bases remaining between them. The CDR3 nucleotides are TGTGCCAGCATGGGGCTGGGCCGATATGGCTACACCTTC. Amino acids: CASMGLGRYGYTF.

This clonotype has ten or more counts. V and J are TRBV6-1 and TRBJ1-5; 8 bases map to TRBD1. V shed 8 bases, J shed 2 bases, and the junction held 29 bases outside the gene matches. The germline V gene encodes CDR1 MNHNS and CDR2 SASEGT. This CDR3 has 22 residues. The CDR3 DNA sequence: TGTGCCAGCGAACCCTGGGGACCGGACGAGACAGGGGAAATCGACGGCAATCAGCCCCAGCATTTT. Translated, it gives CASEPWGPDETGEIDGNQPQHF.

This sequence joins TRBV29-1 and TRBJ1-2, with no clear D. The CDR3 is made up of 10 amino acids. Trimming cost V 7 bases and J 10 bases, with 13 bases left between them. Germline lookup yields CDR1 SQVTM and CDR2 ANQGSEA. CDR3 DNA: TGCAGCGCAGAGGCCGAGGACTACACCTTC. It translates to CSAEAEDYTF. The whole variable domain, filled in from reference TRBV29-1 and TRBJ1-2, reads SAVISQKPSRDICQRGTSLTIQCQVDSQVTMMFWYRQQPGQSLTLIATANQGSEATYESGFVIDKFPISRPNLTFSTLTVSNMSPEDSSIYLCSAEAEDYTFGSGTRLTVV.

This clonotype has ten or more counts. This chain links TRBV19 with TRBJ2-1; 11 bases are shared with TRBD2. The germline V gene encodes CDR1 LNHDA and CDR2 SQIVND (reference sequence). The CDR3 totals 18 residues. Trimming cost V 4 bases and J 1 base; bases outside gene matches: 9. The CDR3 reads CASSTASGRHSSYNEQFF. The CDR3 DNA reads TGTGCCAGTAGTACCGCTAGCGGGAGGCACTCATCCTACAATGAGCAGTTCTTC.

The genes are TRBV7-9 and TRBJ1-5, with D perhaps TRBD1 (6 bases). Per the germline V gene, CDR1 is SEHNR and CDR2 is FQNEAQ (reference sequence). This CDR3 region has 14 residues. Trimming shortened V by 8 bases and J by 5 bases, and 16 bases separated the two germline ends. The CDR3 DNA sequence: TGTGCCAGCTCGGGACAAGGGGGTGATCAGCCCCAGCATTTT. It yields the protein CASSGQGGDQPQHF.

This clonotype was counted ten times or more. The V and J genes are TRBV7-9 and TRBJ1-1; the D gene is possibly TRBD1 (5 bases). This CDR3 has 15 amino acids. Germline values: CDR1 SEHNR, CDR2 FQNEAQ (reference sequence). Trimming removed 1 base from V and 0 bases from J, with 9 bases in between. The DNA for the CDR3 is TGTGCCAGCAGCTTAGGGTCGGGGCTGAACACTGAAGCTTTCTTT. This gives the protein CASSLGSGLNTEAFF.

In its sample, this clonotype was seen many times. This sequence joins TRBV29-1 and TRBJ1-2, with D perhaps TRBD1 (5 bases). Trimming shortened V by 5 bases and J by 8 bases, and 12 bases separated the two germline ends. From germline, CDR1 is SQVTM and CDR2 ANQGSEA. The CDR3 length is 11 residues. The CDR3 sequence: CSVRGVGGYTF. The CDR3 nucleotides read TGCAGCGTTAGGGGAGTAGGAGGCTACACCTTC.

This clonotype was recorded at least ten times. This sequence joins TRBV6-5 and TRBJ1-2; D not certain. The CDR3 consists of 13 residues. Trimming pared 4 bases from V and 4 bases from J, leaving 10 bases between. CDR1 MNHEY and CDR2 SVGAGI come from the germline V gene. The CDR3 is CASSSDTPYGYTF. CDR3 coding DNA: TGTGCCAGCAGTTCCGACACCCCCTATGGCTACACCTTC.

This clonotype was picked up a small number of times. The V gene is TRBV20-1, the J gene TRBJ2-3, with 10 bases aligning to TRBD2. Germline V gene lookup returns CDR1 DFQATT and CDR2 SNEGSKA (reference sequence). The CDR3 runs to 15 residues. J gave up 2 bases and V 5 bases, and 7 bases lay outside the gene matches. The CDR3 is CSAPRTSGSTDTQYF. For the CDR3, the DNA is TGCAGTGCTCCTCGGACTAGCGGCTCCACAGATACGCAGTATTTT.

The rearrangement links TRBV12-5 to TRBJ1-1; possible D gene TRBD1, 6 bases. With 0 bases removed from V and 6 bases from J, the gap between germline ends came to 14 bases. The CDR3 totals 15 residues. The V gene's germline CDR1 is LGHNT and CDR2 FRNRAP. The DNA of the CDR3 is TGTGCTAGTGGTTTGGTGCCCGACAGGTTCGCTGAAGCTTTCTTT. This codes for CASGLVPDRFAEAFF.

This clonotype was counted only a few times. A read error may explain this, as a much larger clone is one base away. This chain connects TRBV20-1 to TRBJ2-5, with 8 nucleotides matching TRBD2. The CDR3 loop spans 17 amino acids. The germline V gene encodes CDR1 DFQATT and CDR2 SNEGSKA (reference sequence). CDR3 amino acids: CSASGGRRGAIREAQYF. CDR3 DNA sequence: TGCAGTGCTAGTGGAGGTCGGCGGGGGGCTATTCGAGAGGCCCAGTACTTC.

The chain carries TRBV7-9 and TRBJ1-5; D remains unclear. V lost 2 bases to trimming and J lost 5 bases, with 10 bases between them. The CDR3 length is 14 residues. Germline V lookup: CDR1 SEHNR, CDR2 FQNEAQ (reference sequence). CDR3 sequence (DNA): TGTGCCAGCAGCTTATCGAGTGGGGATCAGCCCCAGCATTTT. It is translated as CASSLSSGDQPQHF.

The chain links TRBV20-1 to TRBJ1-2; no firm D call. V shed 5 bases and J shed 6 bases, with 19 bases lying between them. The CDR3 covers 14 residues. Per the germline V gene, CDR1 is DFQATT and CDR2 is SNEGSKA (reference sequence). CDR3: CSAHPSRFGHGYTF. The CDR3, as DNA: TGCAGTGCTCACCCATCAAGGTTCGGCCATGGCTACACCTTC.

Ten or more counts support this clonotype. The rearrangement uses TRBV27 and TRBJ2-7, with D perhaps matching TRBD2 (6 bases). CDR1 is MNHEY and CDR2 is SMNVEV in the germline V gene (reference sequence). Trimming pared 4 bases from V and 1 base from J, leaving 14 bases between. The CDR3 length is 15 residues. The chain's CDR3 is CASSSLLAPSYEQYF. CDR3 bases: TGTGCCAGCAGTTCACTCCTAGCGCCTTCCTACGAGCAGTACTTC.

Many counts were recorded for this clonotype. The CDR3 spells CASSWDGSSYEQYF. In DNA form, the CDR3 reads TGTGCCAGCAGTTGGGACGGTAGCTCCTACGAGCAGTACTTC. The gene calls are TRBV12-3 or TRBV12-4 and TRBJ2-7; D may match TRBD1 or TRBD2 (5 bases each). CDR3 size: 14 residues. The ends were cut back, 4 bases at V and 0 bases at J, with 10 bases in the middle.

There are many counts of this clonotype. The CDR3 DNA reads as TGTGCCAGCAGTTCCCGGGACGCTCATAGCACAGATACGCAGTATTTT. Its protein is CASSSRDAHSTDTQYF. The rearrangement joins TRBV12-3 or TRBV12-4 to TRBJ2-3; D is perhaps TRBD1 or TRBD2 (5 bases each). The germline V and J ends were trimmed by 4 bases and 0 bases, with 14 bases remaining between them. This CDR3 has 16 amino acids.

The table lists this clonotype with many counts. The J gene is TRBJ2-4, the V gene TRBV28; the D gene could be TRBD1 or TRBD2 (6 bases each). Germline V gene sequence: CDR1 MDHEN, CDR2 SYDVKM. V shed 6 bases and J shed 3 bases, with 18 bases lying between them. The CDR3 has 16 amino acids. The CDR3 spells CASSSGASADKNIQYF. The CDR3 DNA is TGTGCCAGCAGCTCAGGGGCTAGCGCCGACAAAAACATTCAGTACTTC.

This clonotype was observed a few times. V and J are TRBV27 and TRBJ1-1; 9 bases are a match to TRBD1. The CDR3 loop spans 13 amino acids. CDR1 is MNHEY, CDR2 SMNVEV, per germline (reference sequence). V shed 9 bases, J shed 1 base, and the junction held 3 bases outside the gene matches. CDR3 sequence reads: CASGTGTNTEAFF. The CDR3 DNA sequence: TGTGCCAGTGGGACAGGGACGAACACTGAAGCTTTCTTT.

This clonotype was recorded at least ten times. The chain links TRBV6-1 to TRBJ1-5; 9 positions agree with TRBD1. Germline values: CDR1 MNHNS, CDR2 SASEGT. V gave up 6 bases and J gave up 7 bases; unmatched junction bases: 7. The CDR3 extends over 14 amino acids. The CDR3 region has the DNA TGTGCCAGCAGGATCGGGACAGGGAACCAGCCCCAGCATTTT. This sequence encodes CASRIGTGNQPQHF.

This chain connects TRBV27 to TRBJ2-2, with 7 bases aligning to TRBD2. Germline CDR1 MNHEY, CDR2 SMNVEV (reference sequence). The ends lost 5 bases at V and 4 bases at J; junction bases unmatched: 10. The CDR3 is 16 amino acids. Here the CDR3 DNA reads TGTGCCAGCAGTCCGCGGGACTACCTCGGCACCGGGGAGCTGTTTTTT. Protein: CASSPRDYLGTGELFF.

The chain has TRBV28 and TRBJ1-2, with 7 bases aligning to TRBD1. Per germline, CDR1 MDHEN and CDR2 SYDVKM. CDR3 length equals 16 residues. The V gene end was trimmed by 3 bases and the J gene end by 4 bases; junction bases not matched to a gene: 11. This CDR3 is CASSLGGTTGTYGYTF. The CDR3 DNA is TGTGCCAGCAGTTTGGGGGGCACGACAGGGACCTATGGCTACACCTTC.